This T cell receptor beta chain was captured in a study of radiation and T cells in renal cell carcinoma. The CDR3 has 15 residues. Germline V gene lookup returns CDR1 SEHNR and CDR2 FQNEAQ (reference sequence). V was pared by 4 bases and J by 3 bases, with 13 bases between. Sequenced by immunoSEQ multiplex PCR; TCRdb stores in-frame clones only, minus some. The data show 110,000 to 150,000 clones, with about 88% seen just once and more than 10% held by the top ten. The time point is: baseline pretreatment blood. The treatment is: 15 Gy SBRT to primary tumor, nephrectomy 4 weeks later. Sequences were derived from blood, sampled from a patient whose treatment included radiotherapy and nephrectomy. The chain is built from TRBV7-9 and TRBJ1-3; TRBD1 might be the D (5 bases). The sequence was collected from a woman between 50 and 59 years old with renal cell carcinoma. The CDR3 sequence: CASSSFKGFGNTIYF. In DNA, the CDR3 is TGTGCCAGCAGCTCATTCAAGGGGTTTGGAAACACCATATATTTT.